These 25 T cell receptor beta chains came from one sample sequenced in a study of vaccination effects on CD4 cells after COVID-19. Viral peptide pools were used in the ViraFEST assay to expand antigen-specific CD4+ T cells, and sequencing came afterward. CD4+ T cell isolation took place after approximately 11 days of culture. SARS-CoV-2 infection was confirmed by PCR in the person between March and December 2020. Their antigen targets remain unknown. The assay was immunoSEQ multiplex PCR, and TCRdb's table has in-frame clones only and misses some. The profile shows around 25,000 clones, roughly 69% of them singletons. The specimen comprised CD4+ T cells from PBMCs cultured with SARS-CoV-2 spike peptides, sampled before COVID-19 vaccination. These receptors were collected from a human donor who had a prior SARS-CoV-2 infection.

V gene TRBV3-1 (or the pseudogene TRBV3-2) combines with J gene TRBJ1-2, with D possibly being TRBD1 (6 bases). The ends were cut back, 1 base at V and 7 bases at J, with 13 bases in the middle. The V gene's germline CDR1 is LGHDT and CDR2 YNNKEL (reference sequence). This CDR3 spans 14 amino acids. In DNA form, the CDR3 reads TGTGCCAGCAGCCAAGCGGCGGGGGCGCCTGGCTACACCTTC. Its protein is CASSQAAGAPGYTF.

The V and J genes are TRBV2 and TRBJ2-7; D perhaps matches TRBD2 (5 bases). From germline, CDR1 is SNHLY and CDR2 FYNNEI. With 6 bases removed from V and 4 bases from J, the gap between germline ends came to 13 bases. The CDR3 runs to 13 residues. CDR3 DNA sequence: TGTGCCAGCAGGGAGGAAATCGGGTACGAGCAGTACTTC. This translates into CASREEIGYEQYF.

The chain employs TRBV10-3 and TRBJ2-1; 9 bases line up with TRBD2. The CDR3 consists of 14 residues. The junction had 7 bases not matched to a gene; V was cut back by 10 bases and J by 3 bases. Germline V lookup: CDR1 ENHRY, CDR2 SYGVKD. CDR3: CATRIAGVYNEQFF. DNA of the CDR3: TGTGCCACTAGGATAGCGGGAGTCTACAATGAGCAGTTCTTC.

The sample holds a few counts of this clone. This sequence joins TRBV10-3 and TRBJ1-4; no clear D. Between the trimmed V and J ends, which lost 0 bases and 5 bases, there was a span of 7 bases. This CDR3 is built from 14 residues. CDR1 is ENHRY and CDR2 is SYGVKD in the germline V gene. This CDR3 reads CAISESGLNEKLFF. The CDR3, as DNA: TGTGCCATCAGTGAGTCGGGTCTGAATGAAAAACTGTTTTTT.

This clone was counted a single time. V and J are TRBV6-5 and TRBJ2-2, with D tentatively TRBD2 (5 bases). CDR3 length: 15 amino acids. Between the trimmed V and J ends, which lost 10 bases and 8 bases, there was a span of 23 bases. Germline CDR1 reads MNHEY; CDR2 reads SVGAGI. This CDR3 is CATQPDLARLGELFF. The CDR3 DNA reads as TGTGCCACCCAGCCGGACTTGGCCAGGTTGGGGGAGCTGTTTTTT.

This chain connects TRBV19 to TRBJ1-2, with a tentative D call TRBD1 (5 bases). The V end lost 2 bases, the J end lost 4 bases, and 17 bases lay between the germline ends. The CDR3 loop spans 16 amino acids. The germline V gene encodes CDR1 LNHDA and CDR2 SQIVND (reference sequence). CDR3 sequence (DNA): TGTGCCAGTAGTATAACCTTCGTCGGGAGGGGCTATGGCTACACCTTC. It specifies CASSITFVGRGYGYTF.

This sequence joins TRBV19 and TRBJ1-4; 7 nucleotides line up with TRBD1. This CDR3 has 14 residues. The V gene's germline CDR1 is LNHDA and CDR2 SQIVND (reference sequence). Unmatched junction bases numbered 7, after V lost 7 bases and J lost 5 bases. CDR3 sequence reads: CASTEDRSNEKLFF. CDR3 DNA sequence: TGTGCCAGTACCGAGGACAGGTCGAATGAAAAACTGTTTTTT.

V is TRBV29-1 and J is TRBJ1-4; weak D call: TRBD1 (5 bases). The CDR3 runs 13 residues. Per germline, CDR1 SQVTM and CDR2 ANQGSEA. Deletions cut 7 bases from V and 7 bases from J, with 16 bases between. CDR3 DNA sequence: TGCAGCGGGAGGACAAACCCGGGTGAAAAACTGTTTTTT. Protein: CSGRTNPGEKLFF.

The chain links TRBV5-1 to TRBJ2-7, with D tentatively TRBD1 (5 bases). This CDR3 spans 13 amino acids. Looked up from germline, CDR1 is SGHRS and CDR2 is YFSETQ. V lost 4 bases, J lost 5 bases, and 13 bases lay in between. This CDR3 reads CASSLRDWDEQYF. In DNA, the CDR3 is TGCGCCAGCAGCCTCAGGGATTGGGACGAGCAGTACTTC.

The J gene is TRBJ2-7, the V gene TRBV2; D unresolved. The CDR3 is 11 residues long. Between the trimmed V and J ends, which lost 7 bases and 7 bases, there was a span of 11 bases. The germline V gene encodes CDR1 SNHLY and CDR2 FYNNEI. The chain's CDR3 is CASNTQWEQYF. In DNA form, the CDR3 reads TGTGCCAGCAACACCCAGTGGGAGCAGTACTTC.

The chain couples TRBV5-5 to TRBJ1-5; the match to TRBD1 covers 7 bases. CDR3 size: 16 residues. Per germline, CDR1 SGHKS and CDR2 YYEKEE (reference sequence). The V gene end was trimmed by 0 bases and the J gene end by 4 bases; junction bases not matched to a gene: 7. CDR3 in amino acids: CASSLGGTVWNQPQHF. CDR3 DNA: TGTGCCAGCAGCTTGGGGGGGACAGTGTGGAATCAGCCCCAGCATTTT.

The chain employs TRBV7-9 and TRBJ2-1; 7 nucleotides match TRBD2. Trimming removed 2 bases from V and 1 base from J; junction bases left unmatched: 2. The CDR3 has 15 amino acids. Germline CDR1 reads SEHNR; CDR2 reads FQNEAQ (reference sequence). The DNA for the CDR3 is TGTGCCAGCAGCTTACTAGCGGCTTCCTACAATGAGCAGTTCTTC. This gives the protein CASSLLAASYNEQFF.

The chain carries TRBV6-2 or TRBV6-3 and TRBJ2-7; either TRBD1 or TRBD2 may fit D (6 bases each). The V end was cut by 6 bases, the J end by 2 bases, with 17 bases between. CDR1 MNHEY and CDR2 SVGEGT come from the germline V gene. The length of the CDR3 is 15 residues. CDR3 sequence reads: CASSPMWGAAYEQYF. The CDR3 nucleotides read TGTGCCAGCAGCCCCATGTGGGGGGCCGCCTACGAGCAGTACTTC.

The chain combines TRBV5-1 with TRBJ1-3, with D hard to call. The V end lost 1 base, the J end lost 2 bases, and 10 bases lay between the germline ends. The length of the CDR3 is 15 residues. The germline CDR1 and CDR2 sequences are SGHRS and YFSETQ. CDR3 bases: TGCGCCAGCAGCTTGATCGGGGTACCTGGAAACACCATATATTTT. Translating gives CASSLIGVPGNTIYF.

This clone has a single count. The chain has TRBV5-1 and TRBJ1-1; D call uncertain. V lost 4 bases to trimming and J lost 1 base, with 8 bases between them. Germline values: CDR1 SGHRS, CDR2 YFSETQ. CDR3 length: 13 residues. The CDR3 nucleotides read TGCGCCAGCAGCCAGAATCAGAACACTGAAGCTTTCTTT. Its protein is CASSQNQNTEAFF.

This chain uses TRBV7-2 with TRBJ2-1, with D maybe TRBD2 (5 bases). Germline CDR1 and CDR2: SGHTA and FQGNSA. Trimming removed 5 bases from V and 7 bases from J, with 15 bases in between. The CDR3 totals 14 residues. This CDR3 is CASSPRAGGNEQFF. CDR3 bases: TGTGCCAGCAGCCCCCGAGCCGGCGGGAATGAGCAGTTCTTC. The full variable domain, with the rest looked up from reference TRBV7-2 and TRBJ2-1, is GAGVSQSPSNKVTEKGKDVELRCDPISGHTALYWYRQSLGQGLEFLIYFQGNSAPDKSGLPSDRFSAERTGGSVSTLTIQRTQQEDSAVYLCASSPRAGGNEQFFGPGTRLTVL.

The chain recombines TRBV18 with TRBJ2-1; TRBD2 agrees at 14 bases. The CDR3 totals 15 residues. Trimming removed 5 bases from V and 9 bases from J; junction bases left unmatched: 6. Germline V gives CDR1 KGHSH, CDR2 LQKENI. The CDR3 spells CASSDGTSGSVEQFF. CDR3 nucleotides: TGTGCCAGCTCAGATGGGACTAGCGGGAGTGTTGAGCAGTTCTTC. The variable domain in full, with the rest retrieved from reference TRBV18 and TRBJ2-1, is NAGVMQNPRHLVRRRGQEARLRCSPMKGHSHVYWYRQLPEEGLKFMVYLQKENIIDESGMPKERFSAEFPKEGPSILRIQQVVRGDSAAYFCASSDGTSGSVEQFFGPGTRLTVL.

The V gene is TRBV19, the J gene TRBJ2-1; tentative D call: TRBD1 (6 bases). The CDR3 loop spans 14 amino acids. CDR1 LNHDA and CDR2 SQIVND come from the germline V gene (reference sequence). Trimming stripped 8 bases from V and 8 bases from J, with 19 bases between. CDR3 sequence: CASGLGAGYYEQFF. DNA for the CDR3: TGTGCCAGTGGGTTGGGGGCGGGTTACTATGAGCAGTTCTTC. Full variable domain (remainder filled in from reference TRBV19 and TRBJ2-1): DGGITQSPKYLFRKEGQNVTLSCEQNLNHDAMYWYRQDPGQGLRLIYYSQIVNDFQKGDIAEGYSVSREKKESFPLTVTSAQKNPTAFYLCASGLGAGYYEQFFGPGTRLTVL.

This clone has only one observation. The chain combines TRBV5-1 with TRBJ1-6, with D tentatively TRBD1 (5 bases). The germline CDR1 and CDR2 sequences are SGHRS and YFSETQ. The V end lost 1 base, the J end lost 10 bases, and 15 bases lay between the germline ends. The CDR3 extends over 15 amino acids. The DNA of the CDR3 is TGCGCCAGCAGCTTGATCGGGGGATCCATGTCACCCCTCCACTTT. Translating gives CASSLIGGSMSPLHF.

This chain links TRBV15 with TRBJ2-5; 12 bases are shared with TRBD2. The CDR3 has 18 amino acids. The V gene end was trimmed by 8 bases and the J gene end by 1 base; junction bases not matched to a gene: 14. Germline CDR1 is LNHNV and CDR2 is YYDKDF (reference sequence). Written as DNA, the CDR3 is TGTGCCACCTACCCTTCTAGCGGGGGGGCGGTTGGCCAAGAGACCCAGTACTTC. Translated: CATYPSSGGAVGQETQYF.

J is TRBJ1-2 and V is TRBV30, with 7 bases matching TRBD1. Germline V CDR1 and CDR2: GTSNPN, SVGIG (reference sequence). Unmatched junction bases numbered 12, after V lost 7 bases and J lost 1 base. The length of the CDR3 is 15 residues. CDR3 DNA: TGTGCCTTACGTTCCGGGACAGACTTTAACTATGGCTACACCTTC. Its protein product is CALRSGTDFNYGYTF.

The table lists this clone with a few counts. As DNA, the CDR3 is TGTGCCAGCAGCCTAAAACGCGAGCAGCCTTGGGGAGCTTACGAGCAGTACTTC. Encoded protein: CASSLKREQPWGAYEQYF. This rearrangement joins TRBV5-6 to TRBJ2-7; a possible D gene is TRBD2 (5 bases). Germline lookup yields CDR1 SGHDT and CDR2 YYEEEE. The CDR3 is 18 residues long. The V end was cut by 4 bases, the J end by 4 bases, with 27 bases between.

The chain links TRBV21-1 to TRBJ1-2. TRBV21-1 is deemed a pseudogene. The CDR3 spans 15 residues. CDR3 loop: CASSKALRETGGYTF. DNA of the CDR3: TGTGCCAGCAGCAAAGCGCTTAGGGAGACGGGCGGCTACACCTTC.

The rearrangement uses TRBV5-1 and TRBJ1-2; the D gene is possibly TRBD1 (5 bases). The V end lost 4 bases, the J end lost 1 base, and 8 bases lay between the germline ends. The germline V gene has CDR1 SGHRS and CDR2 YFSETQ. The CDR3 is 13 residues long. CDR3 in DNA: TGCGCCAGCAGCACGGGGGTTAACTATGGCTACACCTTC. Protein sequence: CASSTGVNYGYTF.

The chain links TRBV5-4 to TRBJ1-2, with D hard to call. Germline CDR1 SGHNT, CDR2 YYREEE (reference sequence). The CDR3 covers 13 residues. V dropped 0 bases and J dropped 7 bases, with 10 bases sitting between them. The CDR3 DNA sequence: TGTGCCAGCAGCTTGGTGGAGCTTCCTGGCTACACCTTC. It codes for CASSLVELPGYTF.